One TCR beta chain is described in this entry. The sample comes from a study of blood T cell repertoires in COVID-19. Authors' data handling: Reference gene primers were amplified, and this amplification served to estimate nucleated cell counts. Sequencing used immunoSEQ multiplex PCR; TCRdb keeps in-frame clones, though not all of them. From that table come the V and J calls and clone size; the DNA was used to work out D and trimming. Of under 130,000 clones listed, about four fifths are singletons. The CDR3 runs to 14 residues. The V gene end was trimmed by 1 base and the J gene end by 9 bases; junction bases not matched to a gene: 7. Germline assignment: CDR1 SQVTM and CDR2 ANQGSEA.

The genes are TRBV29-1 and TRBJ2-1, with 9 positions matching TRBD2. This clonotype was obtained from a woman older than 75 with acute or convalescent COVID-19. Input material: peripheral blood. DNA of the CDR3: TGCAGCGTTGAAGGGGGGACTAGCTTGATTGAGCAGTTCTTC. Translating it yields CSVEGGTSLIEQFF.